This entry lists 15 T cell receptor beta chains sequenced from one sample in a study of beta chain features in type 1 diabetes. Investigators reverse transcribed all isolated RNA, so they sequenced expressed TCRB transcripts. Here immunoSEQ multiplex PCR was the method, and the copy in TCRdb shows in-frame clones only, minus some. The sample contains about 620,000 clones, around 15% of which appear only once. The sequenced material came from naive CD4+ T cells from blood. The receptors derive from a man between 18 and 29 years old in good health.

The rearrangement uses TRBV20-1 and TRBJ2-5; D possibly corresponds to TRBD2 (7 bases). CDR1 is DFQATT, CDR2 SNEGSKA, per germline (reference sequence). The V gene lost 3 bases and the J gene lost 6 bases, with 8 bases spanning the gap. CDR3 length: 11 residues. CDR3 bases: TGCAGTGCTAGGCGGGGGCAGACCCAGTACTTC. Its protein is CSARRGQTQYF.

This clone was detected only a few times. This rearrangement joins TRBV6-5 to TRBJ2-1; either TRBD1 or TRBD2 may supply D (5 bases each). Germline CDR1 and CDR2: MNHEY and SVGAGI. CDR3 length equals 16 residues. With 2 bases removed from V and 4 bases from J, the gap between germline ends came to 15 bases. The CDR3 region is CASSYTSGTGYNEQFF. Written as DNA, the CDR3 is TGTGCCAGCAGTTACACTTCCGGGACGGGATACAATGAGCAGTTCTTC.

This clone was detected a few times. The chain has TRBV9 and TRBJ2-2; D remains unclear. Trimming pared 2 bases from V and 2 bases from J, leaving 10 bases between. Germline V gives CDR1 SGDLS, CDR2 YYNGEE. The CDR3 runs 15 residues. CDR3 nucleotide sequence: TGTGCCAGCAGCGTTCGGACCTTTAACACCGGGGAGCTGTTTTTT. Translation: CASSVRTFNTGELFF.

The V call is TRBV30, the J call TRBJ1-4, with no clear D. CDR3 length: 14 amino acids. Per germline, CDR1 GTSNPN and CDR2 SVGIG (reference sequence). V gave up 3 bases and J gave up 0 bases, with 8 bases separating them. CDR3 bases: TGTGCCTGGAGGGACGGTGCAACTAATGAAAAACTGTTTTTT. Translated, it gives CAWRDGATNEKLFF. Using reference TRBV30 and TRBJ1-4 for the parts outside the CDR3, the full variable domain is SQTIHQWPATLVQPVGSPLSLECTVEGTSNPNLYWYRQAAGRGLQLLFYSVGIGQISSEVPQNLSASRPQDRQFILSSKKLLLSDSGFYLCAWRDGATNEKLFFGSGTQLSVL.

This clone was observed a single time. The chain carries TRBV7-6 and TRBJ2-7; perhaps TRBD2 as D (5 bases). This CDR3 has 16 residues. Germline CDR1 and CDR2: SGHVS and FNYEAQ. The V and J ends lost 4 bases and 0 bases respectively, with 16 bases between them. CDR3 protein: CASSSPRGRSSYEQYF. For the CDR3, the DNA is TGTGCCAGCAGCTCCCCTCGAGGGAGAAGCTCCTACGAGCAGTACTTC.

The table lists this clone with a few counts. Other DNA sequences of this sample code for an identical CDR3. This chain joins TRBV7-3 and TRBJ1-1; the D gene is possibly TRBD1 (5 bases). The CDR3 loop spans 13 amino acids. Germline lookup yields CDR1 SGHTA and CDR2 FQGTGA. V shed 4 bases and J shed 1 base, with 7 bases lying between them. CDR3 sequence: CASSSGPNTEAFF. In nucleotides, the CDR3 is TGTGCCAGCAGCTCGGGACCGAACACTGAAGCTTTCTTT. Supplemented by reference TRBV7-3 and TRBJ1-1, the full variable domain reads GAGVSQTPSNKVTEKGKYVELRCDPISGHTALYWYRQSLGQGPEFLIYFQGTGAADDSGLPNDRFFAVRPEGSVSTLKIQRTERGDSAVYLCASSSGPNTEAFFGQGTRLTVV.

V and J are TRBV19 and TRBJ1-4; D call uncertain. Trimming cost V 4 bases and J 11 bases, with 11 bases left between them. The CDR3 is made up of 12 amino acids. Germline assignment: CDR1 LNHDA and CDR2 SQIVND (reference sequence). The CDR3 nucleotides are TGTGCCAGTAGTACCGCCAACGGGAAACTGTTTTTT. As protein: CASSTANGKLFF.

This clone was observed a handful of times. V usage is TRBV5-1 and J usage is TRBJ1-3; no reliable D call. This CDR3 contains 13 residues. V was shortened by 4 bases and J by 0 bases, with 5 bases between the two germline ends. Germline loops: CDR1 SGHRS, CDR2 YFSETQ. Written as DNA, the CDR3 is TGCGCCAGCAGCAGAGGCTCTGGAAACACCATATATTTT. Its translation is CASSRGSGNTIYF.

The V call is TRBV28, the J call TRBJ2-7; D is uncertain. The CDR3 length is 15 residues. V was shortened by 2 bases and J by 6 bases, with 17 bases between the two germline ends. Looked up from germline, CDR1 is MDHEN and CDR2 is SYDVKM. The CDR3 coding sequence is TGTGCCAGCAGTTTAGGGATAGTCGTCATCGGCGAGCAGTACTTC. It specifies CASSLGIVVIGEQYF.

This sequence joins TRBV25-1 and TRBJ2-2; 12 bases line up with TRBD2. This CDR3 contains 16 residues. V shed 5 bases, J shed 2 bases, and the junction held 3 bases outside the gene matches. CDR1 is MGHDK, CDR2 SYGVNS, per germline. The CDR3 region has the DNA TGTGCCAGCAGTCCGACTAGCGGGGGAAACACCGGGGAGCTGTTTTTT. The encoded protein is CASSPTSGGNTGELFF.

V and J are TRBV7-3 and TRBJ2-1, with 7 nucleotides matching TRBD1. V was pared by 5 bases and J by 6 bases, with 7 bases of the junction left unmatched. Germline CDR1 reads SGHTA; CDR2 reads FQGTGA. The CDR3 length is 14 residues. Here the CDR3 reads CASSPDRVVNEQFF. The CDR3 DNA reads TGTGCCAGCAGCCCAGACAGGGTGGTCAATGAGCAGTTCTTC. Full variable domain (rest looked up from reference TRBV7-3 and TRBJ2-1): GAGVSQTPSNKVTEKGKYVELRCDPISGHTALYWYRQSLGQGPEFLIYFQGTGAADDSGLPNDRFFAVRPEGSVSTLKIQRTERGDSAVYLCASSPDRVVNEQFFGPGTRLTVL.

This clone was seen more than once but under ten times. This sequence joins TRBV5-4 and TRBJ2-2; D gene ambiguous. Germline CDR1 reads SGHNT; CDR2 reads YYREEE (reference sequence). This CDR3 is built from 15 residues. Trimming removed 0 bases from V and 1 base from J, with 7 bases in between. In nucleotides, the CDR3 is TGTGCCAGCAGCTTGGCGGCCGTGAACACCGGGGAGCTGTTTTTT. Encoded protein: CASSLAAVNTGELFF.

This clone was counted a few times. The chain employs TRBV6-4 and TRBJ2-1, with D possibly called TRBD1 or TRBD2 (5 bases each). The V gene lost 11 bases and the J gene lost 6 bases, with 14 bases spanning the gap. The CDR3 spans 12 residues. The germline V gene encodes CDR1 MRHNA and CDR2 SNTAGT. The CDR3 protein is CASTRGCNEQFF. In nucleotides, the CDR3 is TGTGCCTCAACGAGGGGATGCAATGAGCAGTTCTTC.

CDR3 nucleotides: TGCGCCAGCAGCATAGGACAGAACACTGAAGCTTTCTTT. It encodes CASSIGQNTEAFF. This chain links TRBV5-1 with TRBJ1-1; D is possibly TRBD1 (5 bases). V was shortened by 4 bases and J by 1 base, with 8 bases between the two germline ends. The CDR3 has 13 residues. Germline V CDR1 and CDR2: SGHRS, YFSETQ.

The sample holds a few counts of this clone. The chain combines TRBV18 with TRBJ2-7; 8 positions agree with TRBD1. Germline CDR1 and CDR2: KGHSH and LQKENI. V gave up 4 bases and J gave up 4 bases; unmatched junction bases: 6. The CDR3 extends over 14 amino acids. As DNA, the CDR3 is TGTGCCAGCTCACACCGGGACAGGCGGTACGAGCAGTACTTC. It codes for CASSHRDRRYEQYF.